These T cell receptor beta chains were read from a single sample in a study of blood T cell repertoires in COVID-19. Repertoires were generated with immunoSEQ multiplex PCR, while TCRdb's copy carries only in-frame clones and drops some. Found here are approximately 300,000 clones, around 90% of them singletons; the top ten hold around 0.98%. The specimen sequenced was peripheral blood. These receptors came from a woman between 40 and 55 years old with COVID-19, enrolled during active disease. CDR3s leave out the opening cysteine and the closing phenylalanine or tryptophan. Fields, in order: V gene, CDR3 length, J gene, CDR3 protein.

V: TRBV30; length: 13; J: TRBJ2-6; CDR3: AWSPRGSGANVLT
V: TRBV5-4; length: 14; J: TRBJ1-2; CDR3: ASSLGPIDRENGYT
V: TRBV2; length: 12; J: TRBJ2-2; CDR3: ASGTSGNTGELF
V: TRBV3-1/TRBV3-2; length: 12; J: TRBJ1-3; CDR3: ASSLAASGNTIY
V: TRBV4-3; length: 16; J: TRBJ2-7; CDR3: ASSQGGEGTGGSYEQY
V: TRBV5-1; length: 13; J: TRBJ1-4; CDR3: ASSGESTTNEKLF
V: TRBV28; length: 13; J: TRBJ1-6; CDR3: ASTGGRQGDSPLH
V: TRBV7-8; length: 11; J: TRBJ1-5; CDR3: ASKTGSNQPQH
V: TRBV5-4; length: 13; J: TRBJ1-4; CDR3: ASSLERGGNEKLF
V: TRBV6-2/TRBV6-3; length: 18; J: TRBJ2-1; CDR3: ASSHYVPGLAGGTYNEQF
V: TRBV9; length: 13; J: TRBJ2-1; CDR3: ASSAGGASYNEQF
V: TRBV5-1; length: 11; J: TRBJ1-1; CDR3: ASSLALSTEAF
V: TRBV6-5; length: 12; J: TRBJ2-7; CDR3: AIRPGQGSHEQY
V: TRBV5-4; length: 12; J: TRBJ2-5; CDR3: ASSFRGAEETQY
V: TRBV4-2; length: 17; J: TRBJ2-7; CDR3: ASSQVQVPSSGFSYEQY
V: TRBV28; length: 13; J: TRBJ1-2; CDR3: ASSLVTGGNQGYT
V: TRBV7-9; length: 11; J: TRBJ1-1; CDR3: ASSPQTAAEAF
V: TRBV20-1; length: 13; J: TRBJ1-2; CDR3: SASRRTGPNYGYT
V: TRBV4-1; length: 11; J: TRBJ2-2; CDR3: ASYQGYTGELF
V: TRBV7-2; length: 13; J: TRBJ1-2; CDR3: ASSFRGTGEYGYT
V: TRBV19; length: 16; J: TRBJ1-2; CDR3: ASSRDSGTGGLFYGYT
V: TRBV6-2/TRBV6-3; length: 14; J: TRBJ2-1; CDR3: ASSNGLASSFNEQF
V: TRBV29-1; length: 10; J: TRBJ1-2; CDR3: SARMGDYGYT
V: TRBV27; length: 14; J: TRBJ2-1; CDR3: ASSLYAGTGVNEQF
V: TRBV5-5; length: 13; J: TRBJ1-6; CDR3: ASSPRRGLDSPLH
V: TRBV29-1; length: 14; J: TRBJ2-5; CDR3: SVEGRASGKWETQY
V: TRBV5-6; length: 13; J: TRBJ1-4; CDR3: ASSLSYLKHEKLF
V: TRBV7-2; length: 14; J: TRBJ1-6; CDR3: ASSLAQAGPNSPLH
V: TRBV4-3; length: 16; J: TRBJ1-6; CDR3: ASSQDRDRVGTNSPLH
V: TRBV18; length: 11; J: TRBJ1-6; CDR3: ASSPREGSPLH
V: TRBV6-4; length: 11; J: TRBJ2-1; CDR3: ASSQRSYNEQF
V: TRBV9; length: 17; J: TRBJ2-7; CDR3: ASSVSTPTSGRITNEQY
V: TRBV2; length: 13; J: TRBJ1-5; CDR3: ASSVAGYSNQPQH
V: TRBV27; length: 13; J: TRBJ2-1; CDR3: ASSPVTGATNEQF
V: TRBV15; length: 14; J: TRBJ2-2; CDR3: ATSSQASANTGELF